This entry describes one T cell receptor beta chain. Sequenced by immunoSEQ multiplex PCR; TCRdb stores in-frame clones only, minus some. The data show approximately 290,000 clones, approximately 90% seen once. Living in 24 US areas, the participants were between 18 and 89 years of age. Each participant's cohort was designated according to participant-reported clinical history. This specimen comes from a study of blood T cell repertoires in COVID-19. Study-level information: T cells, B-cell-depleted T cells, or PBMCs supplied cDNA or gDNA.

Trimming pared 0 bases from V and 6 bases from J, leaving 11 bases between. The V gene's germline CDR1 is LGHNA and CDR2 YNFKEQ. This CDR3 comprises 14 residues. Sequenced input: PBMCs or T cells enriched from blood (not recorded which). The sequence came from a woman aged 30 to 39 who had recovered from COVID-19. The genes are TRBV4-2 and TRBJ1-2; D call uncertain. The CDR3: CASSQDREVDGYTF. The CDR3 DNA reads as TGTGCCAGCAGCCAAGATAGGGAGGTTGATGGCTACACCTTC.